A selection of T cell receptor beta chains follows, all from one sample in a study of shared clonotypes between healthy human individuals. The table came from immunoSEQ multiplex PCR; TCRdb's copy has only in-frame clones and leaves some out. The data show over 700,000 clones, roughly 72% seen once. The specimen sequenced was memory CD4+ T cells sorted from blood. Receptors were obtained from a woman aged 25 to 39 in good health. The CDR3 runs from the conserved cysteine through the conserved F or W. The D gene is left open where the match is weak. Size values are once, few and many counts, or a class for expanded clones, and some rows have none.

TRBV5-1	TRBJ1-3	NA	NA	CATSDGTSGNTIYF	TGCGCCACCTCGGACGGGACCTCTGGAAACACCATATATTTT
TRBV27	TRBJ2-7	NA	NA	CASSLPRGEQYF	TGTGCCAGCAGCCTCCCCAGGGGCGAGCAGTACTTC
TRBV13	TRBJ2-7	NA	TRBD2	CASSPGTSGSFGEQYF	TGTGCCAGCAGCCCAGGGACTAGCGGGAGTTTTGGCGAGCAGTACTTC
TRBV5-1	TRBJ2-3	NA	TRBD2	CASSLRTSGTYTDTQYF	TGCGCCAGCAGCCTCAGGACTAGCGGGACTTACACAGATACGCAGTATTTT
TRBV19	TRBJ1-2	NA	NA	CASSYGAGVAYGYTF	TGTGCCAGTAGTTACGGGGCAGGGGTTGCCTATGGCTACACCTTC
TRBV7-9	TRBJ2-2	NA	NA	CASSLLVTGELFF	TGTGCCAGCAGCTTACTAGTCACCGGGGAGCTGTTTTTT
TRBV30	TRBJ2-1	few	NA	CAWSVVSGLVEQFF	TGTGCCTGGAGTGTGGTAAGCGGGTTGGTTGAGCAGTTCTTC
TRBV29-1	TRBJ2-1	NA	NA	CSTALGRFNEQFF	TGCAGCACCGCACTAGGCCGCTTCAATGAGCAGTTCTTC
TRBV6-6	TRBJ1-1	NA	NA	CASSYKDTEAFF	TGTGCCAGCAGTTACAAGGACACTGAAGCTTTCTTT
TRBV5-1	TRBJ1-1	NA	NA	CASSLDIGGEAFF	TGCGCCAGCAGCTTGGACATAGGGGGTGAAGCTTTCTTT
TRBV20-1	TRBJ2-1	NA	NA	CSAKPPNEQFF	TGCAGTGCCAAGCCCCCCAATGAGCAGTTCTTC
TRBV2	TRBJ1-1	NA	NA	CASFSNTEAFF	TGTGCCAGTTTCTCGAACACTGAAGCTTTCTTT
TRBV18	TRBJ1-1	few	NA	CASYSRTLAEAFF	TGTGCCAGCTACTCCCGCACACTCGCTGAAGCTTTCTTT
TRBV7-9	TRBJ2-7	NA	NA	CASSLATDPEQYF	TGTGCCAGCAGCTTAGCTACAGACCCCGAGCAGTACTTC
TRBV19	TRBJ1-4	few	TRBD1	CASSITGVEKLFF	TGTGCCAGTAGTATTACAGGGGTTGAAAAACTGTTTTTT
TRBV15	TRBJ1-5	NA	TRBD1	CATSRDLGQGNQPQHF	TGTGCCACCAGCAGAGACCTAGGACAGGGAAATCAGCCCCAGCATTTT
TRBV2	TRBJ2-3	NA	NA	CASRRQGTDTQYF	TGTGCCAGCAGACGGCAAGGCACAGATACGCAGTATTTT
TRBV11-2	TRBJ1-1	NA	TRBD1	CASSAPQGALRAFF	TGTGCCAGCAGCGCCCCACAGGGGGCTCTGAGAGCTTTCTTT
TRBV2	TRBJ1-1	NA	NA	CASTGDRDTEAFF	TGTGCCAGCACCGGTGACAGAGACACTGAAGCTTTCTTT
TRBV5-1	TRBJ1-1	NA	NA	CASSLRGGTEAFF	TGCGCCAGCAGCTTGAGGGGGGGCACTGAAGCTTTCTTT
TRBV2	TRBJ2-5	NA	NA	CASSPNGRGETQYF	TGTGCCAGCAGTCCGAACGGGAGAGGAGAGACCCAGTACTTC
TRBV29-1	TRBJ2-7	few	NA	CSVTASRYEQYF	TGCAGCGTTACCGCTAGTCGTTACGAGCAGTACTTC
TRBV19	TRBJ2-3	many	TRBD2	CASREREDGYTDTQYF	TGTGCCAGTAGGGAGCGGGAGGATGGGTACACAGATACGCAGTATTTT
TRBV6-6	TRBJ2-7	NA	TRBD2	CASSWEGGEQYF	TGTGCCAGCAGTTGGGAGGGTGGCGAGCAGTACTTC
TRBV14	TRBJ1-1	many	NA	CASSQSARRVTNTEAFF	TGTGCCAGCAGCCAAAGTGCGAGGCGGGTAACGAACACTGAAGCTTTCTTT
TRBV27	TRBJ1-3	NA	TRBD1	CASSFTGEGNTIYF	TGTGCCAGCAGTTTCACAGGGGAAGGAAACACCATATATTTT
TRBV7-2	TRBJ1-4	once	NA	CASRQGTVNEKLFF	TGTGCCAGCAGACAAGGGACGGTGAATGAAAAACTGTTTTTT
TRBV18	TRBJ2-1	NA	TRBD2	CASSLGLAGDDEQFF	TGTGCCAGCTCACTAGGACTAGCGGGAGACGATGAGCAGTTCTTC
TRBV7-2	TRBJ2-5	NA	NA	CASRVGGRETQYF	TGTGCCAGCAGAGTTGGGGGGAGGGAGACCCAGTACTTC
TRBV6-5	TRBJ2-3	NA	NA	CASSGGSEGDTQYF	TGTGCCAGCAGCGGAGGGAGCGAGGGGGATACGCAGTATTTT